A selection of T cell receptor beta chains follows, all from one sample in a study of T cell responses to AZD1222 COVID-19 vaccine. The table came from immunoSEQ multiplex PCR; TCRdb's copy has only in-frame clones and leaves some out. This sample's table has about 140,000 clones. Sequences were obtained from peripheral blood. These receptors were taken from an adult in good health. The CDR3 runs from the conserved cysteine through the conserved F or W. A D gene is named only where the DNA matches it firmly.

CDR3 DNA,CDR3 protein,D gene,V gene,J gene
TGCGCCAGCAGCTTGGGGACAGTCCAAGAGACCCAGTACTTC,CASSLGTVQETQYF,NA,TRBV5-1,TRBJ2-5
TGTGCCAGCAGTTCCGCCGGGACGTACTACAATGAGCAGTTCTTC,CASSSAGTYYNEQFF,NA,TRBV7-2,TRBJ2-1
TGTGCCAGCAGCCAACAGGGAGGGCTGTTTTTT,CASSQQGGLFF,NA,TRBV3-1/TRBV3-2,TRBJ1-4
TGTGCCACCAGCAGAGTAACAGGGGGTTCCTACAATGAGCAGTTCTTC,CATSRVTGGSYNEQFF,TRBD1,TRBV15,TRBJ2-1
TGTGCCAGCAGTGCCTGGGAGGGCGGAAGCACAGATACGCAGTATTTT,CASSAWEGGSTDTQYF,TRBD2,TRBV25-1,TRBJ2-3
TGTGCCTGGAGGGAGGGGACAGGTATCTCCTATAATTCACCCCTCCACTTT,CAWREGTGISYNSPLHF,TRBD1,TRBV30,TRBJ1-6
TGTGCCAGCAGCTTGGAGCTTAGGTCTGAAGCTTTCTTT,CASSLELRSEAFF,NA,TRBV5-4,TRBJ1-1
TGTGCCACCAGCAGAGATCGAACGGGTTGGTCCGATGGCTACACCTTC,CATSRDRTGWSDGYTF,NA,TRBV15,TRBJ1-2
TGTGCCAGCAGCTTAGGGGGGGGACCCTACGAGCAGTACTTC,CASSLGGGPYEQYF,TRBD2,TRBV7-9,TRBJ2-7
TGTGCCAGCAGCTTAGCCCTCCTAGACAGGTATAATGAAAAACTGTTTTTT,CASSLALLDRYNEKLFF,NA,TRBV7-9,TRBJ1-4
TGTGCCAGCAGCTTAATTGGTCCCCAGGGGTCAGATACGCAGTATTTT,CASSLIGPQGSDTQYF,NA,TRBV7-3,TRBJ2-3
TGTGCCAGCAAGTCCGTACCAAATGAAAAACTGTTTTTT,CASKSVPNEKLFF,NA,TRBV28,TRBJ1-4
TGTGCCAGCAGACTAGCGGGGGGGCCTTACGAGCAGTACTTC,CASRLAGGPYEQYF,TRBD2,TRBV6-5,TRBJ2-7
TGCAGCGTTGAGGGGAATTTGGGTGGCTACACCTTC,CSVEGNLGGYTF,NA,TRBV29-1,TRBJ1-2
TGTGCCAGCAGCCAACTTAGCGGGGGGGCCCGAAATGAGCAGTTCTTC,CASSQLSGGARNEQFF,TRBD2,TRBV3-1/TRBV3-2,TRBJ2-1
TGTGCCAGCAGCTTTATCGTGGGCCAGCAGTTCTTC,CASSFIVGQQFF,NA,TRBV5-4,TRBJ2-1
TGTGCCAGCAGCTTAATAATCACCGGGGAGCTGTTTTTT,CASSLIITGELFF,NA,TRBV7-2,TRBJ2-2